This T cell receptor beta chain is drawn from a study of T cell clones after liver transplantation. Across the whole study: Patients counted as tolerant after at least one year off all immunosuppression, enzymes not exceeding twice normal.

Sequenced by immunoSEQ multiplex PCR; TCRdb stores in-frame clones only, minus some. The sample includes 65,000 to 80,000 clones, 70% to 90% of them seen just once. The receptor was isolated from a human patient who received a liver transplant. Some of these T cells may belong to the graft donor. Here the sequenced sample was CD4+ T cells from blood, taken at the 22-month timepoint.

The CDR3 bases are TGTGCCATCAGGGGTTCGGGGGCCACCAGTGGAAACACCATATATTTT. Residues: CAIRGSGATSGNTIYF. The chain links TRBV10-3 to TRBJ1-3, with TRBD1 as a possible D gene (6 bases). Germline CDR1 ENHRY, CDR2 SYGVKD. Trimming removed 6 bases from V and 3 bases from J, with 18 bases in between. The CDR3 loop spans 16 amino acids.